The TCR beta chain under discussion was sequenced for a study of technical replicates of blood from a few donors. Trimming stripped 6 bases from V and 0 bases from J, with 14 bases between. Per the germline V gene, CDR1 is MNHEY and CDR2 is SVGAGI. The CDR3 sequence is 15 residues long. Assay used: immunoSEQ multiplex PCR; TCRdb lists only in-frame clones, some missing. This table has 55,000 to 65,000 clones, around 88% appearing once. The chain combines TRBV6-5 with TRBJ1-1; possibly TRBD1 for D (6 bases). This receptor was taken from a human donor in good health. Some clones in this sample may be carry-over from other donors' samples. The sample consisted of PBMCs. This chain's CDR3 is CASSPIQGMNTEAFF. CDR3 nucleotide sequence: TGTGCCAGCAGCCCTATACAGGGTATGAACACTGAAGCTTTCTTT.